The 25 T cell receptor beta chains presented below share a single source sample, sequenced in a study of T cell responses to AZD1222 COVID-19 vaccine. Measured with immunoSEQ multiplex PCR; TCRdb has only the in-frame clones, and not every one. The table includes 95,000 to 130,000 clones, 85% to 95% detected once. The sequencing here drew on peripheral blood, taken on day 0 of AZD1222 vaccination. All receptors derive from an adult in good health.

The V and J genes are TRBV5-1 and TRBJ1-2, with D perhaps matching TRBD1 (6 bases). Trimming left V 5 bases short and J 6 bases short, with 14 bases between. The CDR3 contains 13 residues. Germline V gene lookup returns CDR1 SGHRS and CDR2 YFSETQ. CDR3 loop: CASSPTGMDGYTF. CDR3 coding DNA: TGCGCCAGCAGTCCTACAGGGATGGATGGCTACACCTTC.

V usage is TRBV30 and J usage is TRBJ2-2; TRBD2 aligns across 15 bases. V shed 1 base, J shed 8 bases, and the junction held 14 bases outside the gene matches. Germline V gene lookup returns CDR1 GTSNPN and CDR2 SVGIG (reference sequence). CDR3 length: 19 amino acids. The CDR3 bases are TGTGCCTGGAGTGGGCCGGGACTAGCGGGAGGTCGAGCCCCGGGGGAGCTGTTTTTT. Translated: CAWSGPGLAGGRAPGELFF.

The chain links TRBV3-1 (or the pseudogene TRBV3-2) to TRBJ2-1, with TRBD1 matching over 7 bases. The CDR3 loop spans 18 amino acids. CDR1 is LGHDT and CDR2 is YNNKEL in the germline V gene (reference sequence). Unmatched junction bases numbered 9, after V lost 1 base and J lost 0 bases. CDR3 in DNA: TGTGCCAGCAGCCAAGTACTTAACAGGGGAATCTCCTACAATGAGCAGTTCTTC. Translating it yields CASSQVLNRGISYNEQFF.

The rearrangement uses TRBV3-1 (or the pseudogene TRBV3-2) and TRBJ1-1; D gene unclear. Germline-derived CDR1 and CDR2 are LGHDT and YNNKEL (reference sequence). The CDR3 extends over 16 amino acids. V lost 0 bases to trimming and J lost 4 bases, with 15 bases between them. The CDR3 DNA reads as TGTGCCAGCAGCCAAGAACGATCTATTCGGGCCACTGAAGCTTTCTTT. Translation: CASSQERSIRATEAFF.

This sequence joins TRBV9 and TRBJ2-5; the match to TRBD2 covers 7 bases. Germline trimming cut 5 bases from V and 1 base from J; bases unmatched to any gene: 5. The germline V gene has CDR1 SGDLS and CDR2 YYNGEE. This CDR3 spans 14 amino acids. CDR3 amino acids: CASSLGLSQETQYF. CDR3 bases: TGTGCCAGCAGTTTGGGACTATCCCAAGAGACCCAGTACTTC. The full variable domain, with the rest looked up from reference TRBV9 and TRBJ2-5, is DSGVTQTPKHLITATGQRVTLRCSPRSGDLSVYWYQQSLDQGLQFLIQYYNGEERAKGNILERFSAQQFPDLHSELNLSSLELGDSALYFCASSLGLSQETQYFGPGTRLLVL.

The rearrangement uses TRBV27 and TRBJ2-7; D may be TRBD2 (6 bases). This CDR3 comprises 14 residues. Germline CDR1 and CDR2: MNHEY and SMNVEV (reference sequence). Deletions cut 0 bases from V and 6 bases from J, with 12 bases between. The CDR3 DNA is TGTGCCAGCAGTTTATCGGGGGGTCCGGGCGAGCAGTACTTC. Protein sequence: CASSLSGGPGEQYF.

The rearrangement joins TRBV10-2 to TRBJ2-5, with 7 nucleotides matching TRBD2. CDR3 length: 14 residues. With V trimmed by 2 bases and J by 7 bases, 7 bases remained unmatched. Germline values: CDR1 WSHSY, CDR2 SAAADI. CDR3 coding DNA: TGCGCCAGCAGTGAGAGGGCGGGGGAGACGACCCAGTACTTC. Protein product: CASSERAGETTQYF.

Comment on this clone: Other DNA sequences from this sample encode an identical CDR3 as well. This chain connects TRBV9 to TRBJ1-2, with D tentatively TRBD1 (6 bases). In germline, CDR1 is SGDLS, CDR2 YYNGEE. CDR3 length: 14 residues. The V gene lost 0 bases and the J gene lost 5 bases, with 11 bases spanning the gap. In nucleotides, the CDR3 is TGTGCCAGCAGCGTAGAAGGCAGGGGTTATGGCTACACCTTC. Translation gives CASSVEGRGYGYTF.

The chain has TRBV28 and TRBJ2-1; D is perhaps TRBD2 (6 bases). Germline-derived CDR1 and CDR2 are MDHEN and SYDVKM. V was trimmed by 3 bases and J by 5 bases, leaving 14 bases between them. The CDR3 sequence is 15 residues long. CDR3 protein: CASSFVPRTNNEQFF. The CDR3 bases are TGTGCCAGCAGTTTCGTCCCCCGGACTAACAATGAGCAGTTCTTC.

The chain carries TRBV28 and TRBJ1-6; TRBD1 agrees at 7 bases. With 6 bases clipped from V and 6 bases from J, the junction kept 2 bases outside the gene matches. The CDR3 consists of 13 residues. In germline, CDR1 is MDHEN, CDR2 SYDVKM. The CDR3 DNA sequence: TGTGCCAGCAGGGGACAGTCTAATTCACCCCTCCACTTT. Translation gives CASRGQSNSPLHF.

The rearrangement joins TRBV10-3 to TRBJ1-1; D unresolved. CDR1 and CDR2 (germline): ENHRY, SYGVKD. This CDR3 has 14 residues. With 3 bases removed from V and 0 bases from J, the gap between germline ends came to 8 bases. CDR3 sequence (DNA): TGTGCCATCAGTGAATTTCTGATGAACACTGAAGCTTTCTTT. Translated: CAISEFLMNTEAFF.

The chain uses TRBV30 and TRBJ2-1; D is uncertain. Germline V lookup: CDR1 GTSNPN, CDR2 SVGIG (reference sequence). This CDR3 contains 12 residues. Trimming cost V 1 base and J 7 bases, with 8 bases left between them. The CDR3, as DNA: TGTGCCTGGAGTGGATTGGGTAATGAGCAGTTCTTC. Its translation is CAWSGLGNEQFF.

The CDR3, as DNA: TGCGCCAGCAGCCAATCCGGCGCGACTAGCAATGAGCAGTTCTTC. It encodes CASSQSGATSNEQFF. The J gene is TRBJ2-1, the V gene TRBV4-1; possible D gene TRBD2, 6 bases. The CDR3 extends over 15 amino acids. Trimming took 2 bases from V and 6 from J, leaving 14 bases between them. Per the germline V gene, CDR1 is MGHRA and CDR2 is YSYEKL.

This sequence joins TRBV3-1 (or the pseudogene TRBV3-2) and TRBJ2-1; TRBD2 matches at 8 bases. The V gene end was trimmed by 3 bases and the J gene end by 3 bases; junction bases not matched to a gene: 7. The CDR3 covers 16 residues. Germline values: CDR1 LGHDT, CDR2 YNNKEL (reference sequence). CDR3 DNA sequence: TGTGCCAGCAGCCACCCCGGACTAGCAGGCTACAATGAGCAGTTCTTC. Protein sequence: CASSHPGLAGYNEQFF.

The chain has TRBV6-6 and TRBJ1-2; tentatively, D is TRBD1 (5 bases). Germline V CDR1 and CDR2: MNHNY, SVGAGI (reference sequence). The CDR3 has 14 amino acids. V was clipped by 0 bases and J by 6 bases, with 11 bases between them. DNA for the CDR3: TGTGCCAGCAGTTACTCGGGGCAGGGCGATGGCTACACCTTC. Protein sequence: CASSYSGQGDGYTF.

The rearrangement links TRBV10-1 to TRBJ1-2, with TRBD1 as a possible D gene (5 bases). V lost 3 bases and J 4 bases, leaving 12 bases between the germline ends. The CDR3 runs to 14 residues. Per the germline V gene, CDR1 is WNHNN and CDR2 is SYGVQD (reference sequence). CDR3 bases: TGCGCCAGCAGTGAATCTGGGACGTTCTATGGCTACACCTTC. Translation gives CASSESGTFYGYTF.

The chain employs TRBV18 and TRBJ1-4; D unclear. V dropped 1 base and J dropped 8 bases, with 11 bases sitting between them. The CDR3 covers 14 residues. Per the germline V gene, CDR1 is KGHSH and CDR2 is LQKENI. The CDR3 here is CASSPRRSEEKLFF. CDR3 bases: TGTGCCAGCTCACCACGACGATCTGAGGAAAAACTGTTTTTT.

Only one count was recorded for this clone. This rearrangement joins TRBV27 to TRBJ1-2; TRBD1 matches 9 bases. CDR1 and CDR2 from the germline V gene are MNHEY and SMNVEV (reference sequence). The CDR3 sequence is 12 residues long. V shed 6 bases and J 4 bases; nucleotides not matched to a gene: 0. CDR3 region: CASRTGGYGYTF. CDR3 nucleotides: TGTGCCAGCAGGACAGGGGGCTATGGCTACACCTTC.

A single count supports this clone. This chain uses TRBV9 with TRBJ1-2; D is undetermined. Germline values: CDR1 SGDLS, CDR2 YYNGEE. The length of the CDR3 is 13 residues. The germline V and J ends were trimmed by 2 bases and 6 bases, with 11 bases remaining between them. CDR3 nucleotide sequence: TGTGCCAGCAGCGTTACCGGCCTGGATGGCTACACCTTC. Translating it yields CASSVTGLDGYTF.

The chain carries TRBV7-9 and TRBJ1-2, with TRBD1 identical over 11 bases. The CDR3 consists of 15 residues. Trimming cost V 4 bases and J 5 bases; bases outside gene matches: 6. Germline CDR1 is SEHNR and CDR2 is FQNEAQ (reference sequence). This CDR3 reads CASSSGTGGTYGYTF. DNA of the CDR3: TGTGCCAGCAGCTCAGGGACAGGGGGGACGTATGGCTACACCTTC.

This clone showed up just once. The rearrangement links TRBV3-1 (or the pseudogene TRBV3-2) to TRBJ1-3, with D unresolved. Deletions cut 4 bases from V and 0 bases from J, with 16 bases between. The CDR3 has 17 amino acids. Germline V CDR1 and CDR2: LGHDT, YNNKEL (reference sequence). The CDR3 DNA follows: TGTGCCAGCAGCCCCCTTCACGGCGGAAGCTCTGGAAACACCATATATTTT. It is translated as CASSPLHGGSSGNTIYF.

This clone has only one observation. The chain joins TRBV2 to TRBJ2-1; D possibly corresponds to TRBD2 (5 bases). CDR3 length: 12 residues. The V gene's germline CDR1 is SNHLY and CDR2 FYNNEI. V gave up 6 bases and J gave up 10 bases, with 13 bases separating them. The CDR3 coding sequence is TGTGCCAGCAGGAAAGGTGGGAGCGAGCAGTTCTTC. This encodes CASRKGGSEQFF.

The chain employs TRBV28 and TRBJ1-4, with TRBD1 as a possible D gene (5 bases). The CDR3 consists of 16 residues. V shed 3 bases and J shed 0 bases, with 11 bases lying between them. CDR1 is MDHEN and CDR2 is SYDVKM in the germline V gene. The CDR3 is CASSLGGEATNEKLFF. As DNA, the CDR3 is TGTGCCAGCAGTTTGGGGGGGGAGGCAACTAATGAAAAACTGTTTTTT.

CDR3 in amino acids: CASSQEWGIQYF. The CDR3 DNA is TGTGCCAGCAGCCAAGAGTGGGGAATTCAGTACTTC. This rearrangement joins TRBV3-1 (or the pseudogene TRBV3-2) to TRBJ2-4; no reliable D call. In germline, CDR1 is LGHDT, CDR2 YNNKEL (reference sequence). The CDR3 contains 12 residues. Trimming took off 0 bases at V and 10 bases at J, with 7 bases between the two ends.

This clone was recorded many times. The rearrangement links TRBV29-1 to TRBJ1-1; D call uncertain. CDR3 length equals 11 residues. Germline assignment: CDR1 SQVTM and CDR2 ANQGSEA. Trimming stripped 5 bases from V and 11 bases from J, with 15 bases between. CDR3 in amino acids: CSVPDHPGAFF. DNA of the CDR3: TGCAGCGTTCCGGACCATCCCGGGGCTTTCTTT.